This T cell receptor (beta chain) was captured by sequencing in a study of blood T cell repertoires in COVID-19. Whole-study context: Whether acute or convalescent, the COVID-19 samples came from the United States, Italy and Spain.

Everyone who took part was about 18 to 89 years old, and they came from about 23 US areas. Cohorts were determined from participant-reported clinical history. V was clipped by 3 bases and J by 0 bases; unmatched bases: 9. The CDR3 is made up of 18 amino acids. Germline V gives CDR1 MDHEN, CDR2 SYDVKM. TCRdb's table, derived via immunoSEQ multiplex PCR, lists solely in-frame clones and lacks some. The table includes about 180,000 clones, around 86% detected once. Sequenced input: PBMCs or T cells enriched from blood (not recorded which). This chain links TRBV28 with TRBJ2-2; 8 nucleotides align to TRBD2. The clonotype comes from a woman in her twenties or thirties who had recovered from COVID-19. The CDR3 region has the DNA TGTGCCAGCAGTTTCGGAGCGGGAGTTCCCTCGAACACCGGGGAGCTGTTTTTT. This sequence encodes CASSFGAGVPSNTGELFF.